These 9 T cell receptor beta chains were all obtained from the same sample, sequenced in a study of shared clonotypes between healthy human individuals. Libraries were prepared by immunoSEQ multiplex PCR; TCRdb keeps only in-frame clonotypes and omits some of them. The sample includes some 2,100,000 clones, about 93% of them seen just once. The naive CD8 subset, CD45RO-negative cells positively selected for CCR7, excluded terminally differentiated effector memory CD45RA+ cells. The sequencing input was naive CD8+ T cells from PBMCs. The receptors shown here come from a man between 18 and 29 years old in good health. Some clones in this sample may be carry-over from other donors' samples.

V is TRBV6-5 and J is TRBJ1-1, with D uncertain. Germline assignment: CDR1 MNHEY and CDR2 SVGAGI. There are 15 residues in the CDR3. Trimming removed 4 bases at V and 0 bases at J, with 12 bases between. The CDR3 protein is CASSLSQIMNTEAFF. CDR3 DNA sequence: TGTGCCAGCAGTTTATCACAGATTATGAACACTGAAGCTTTCTTT.

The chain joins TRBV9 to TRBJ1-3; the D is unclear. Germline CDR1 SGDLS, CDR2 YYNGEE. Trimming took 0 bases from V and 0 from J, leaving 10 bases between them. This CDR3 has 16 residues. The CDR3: CASSVGRDFSGNTIYF. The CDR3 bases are TGTGCCAGCAGCGTAGGAAGGGATTTCTCTGGAAACACCATATATTTT.

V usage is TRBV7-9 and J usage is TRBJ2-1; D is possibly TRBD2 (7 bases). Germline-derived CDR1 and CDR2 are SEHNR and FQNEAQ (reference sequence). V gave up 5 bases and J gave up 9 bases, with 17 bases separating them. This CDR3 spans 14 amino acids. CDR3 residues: CASSGGGVSSEQFF. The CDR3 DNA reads TGTGCCAGCAGCGGAGGGGGGGTCAGCAGTGAGCAGTTCTTC. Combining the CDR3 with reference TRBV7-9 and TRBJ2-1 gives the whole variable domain DTGVSQNPRHKITKRGQNVTFRCDPISEHNRLYWYRQTLGQGPEFLTYFQNEAQLEKSRLLSDRFSAERPKGSFSTLEIQRTEQGDSAMYLCASSGGGVSSEQFFGPGTRLTVL.

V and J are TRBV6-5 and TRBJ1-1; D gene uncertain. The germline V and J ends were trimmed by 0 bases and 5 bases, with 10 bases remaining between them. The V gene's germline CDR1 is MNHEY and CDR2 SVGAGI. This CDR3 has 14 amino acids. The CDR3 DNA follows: TGTGCCAGCAGTTACTCAGGGAGGCGTACTGAAGCTTTCTTT. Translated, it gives CASSYSGRRTEAFF.

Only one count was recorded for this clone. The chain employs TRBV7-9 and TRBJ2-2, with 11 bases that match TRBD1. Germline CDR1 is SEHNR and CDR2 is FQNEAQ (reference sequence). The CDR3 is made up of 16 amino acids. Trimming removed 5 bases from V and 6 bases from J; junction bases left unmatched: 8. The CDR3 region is CASSGVGQGAPGELFF. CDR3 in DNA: TGTGCCAGCAGCGGAGTTGGACAGGGGGCCCCCGGGGAGCTGTTTTTT.

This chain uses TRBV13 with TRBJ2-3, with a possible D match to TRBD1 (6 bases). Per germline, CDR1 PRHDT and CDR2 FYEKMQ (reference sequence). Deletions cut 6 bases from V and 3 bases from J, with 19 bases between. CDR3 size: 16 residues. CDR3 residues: CASRPPQGLGTDTQYF. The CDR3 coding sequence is TGTGCCAGCAGACCTCCCCAGGGGCTAGGTACAGATACGCAGTATTTT.

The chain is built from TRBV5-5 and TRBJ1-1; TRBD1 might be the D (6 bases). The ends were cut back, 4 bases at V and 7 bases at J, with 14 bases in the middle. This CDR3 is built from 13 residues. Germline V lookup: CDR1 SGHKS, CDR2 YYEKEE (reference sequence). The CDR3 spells CASSPTGPNEAFF. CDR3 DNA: TGTGCCAGCAGCCCCACAGGGCCGAATGAAGCTTTCTTT.

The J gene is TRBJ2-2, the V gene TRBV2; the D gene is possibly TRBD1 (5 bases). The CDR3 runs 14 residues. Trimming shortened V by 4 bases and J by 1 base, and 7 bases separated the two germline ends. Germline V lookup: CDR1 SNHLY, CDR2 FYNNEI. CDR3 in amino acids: CASSATGNTGELFF. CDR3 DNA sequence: TGTGCCAGCAGTGCAACAGGGAACACCGGGGAGCTGTTTTTT.

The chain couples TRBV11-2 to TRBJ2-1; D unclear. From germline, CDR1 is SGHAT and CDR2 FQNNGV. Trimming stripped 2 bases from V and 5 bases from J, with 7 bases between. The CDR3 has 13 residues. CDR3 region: CASSLPADNEQFF. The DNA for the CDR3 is TGTGCCAGCAGCTTACCAGCTGACAATGAGCAGTTCTTC.